These 4 T cell receptor beta chains were all obtained from the same sample, sequenced in a study of shared clonotypes between healthy human individuals. The table came from immunoSEQ multiplex PCR; TCRdb's copy has only in-frame clones and leaves some out. Found here are approximately 500,000 clones, about 96% of them singletons; the top ten hold less than 0.06%. Sequencing was done on a sample of naive CD4+ T cells sorted from blood. Subset defined: CD45RA+ positively selected. These receptors all stem from a woman aged 30 to 39 in good health.

In its sample, this clone was seen once. The J gene is TRBJ2-1, the V gene TRBV18; D ambiguous. CDR1 and CDR2 from the germline V gene are KGHSH and LQKENI. This CDR3 has 15 residues. Trimming stripped 2 bases from V and 9 bases from J, with 17 bases between. CDR3: CASSPSYRRWGEQFF. The CDR3 DNA reads as TGTGCCAGCTCACCATCGTATCGGCGTTGGGGTGAGCAGTTCTTC.

The chain combines TRBV9 with TRBJ2-2; D might be TRBD2 (5 bases). This CDR3 is 18 amino acids long. The V and J ends lost 2 bases and 1 base respectively, with 18 bases between them. Germline V CDR1 and CDR2: SGDLS, YYNGEE. This CDR3 is CASSVSVARPLNTGELFF. The DNA for the CDR3 is TGTGCCAGCAGCGTCTCCGTAGCGCGCCCCTTGAACACCGGGGAGCTGTTTTTT. The full variable domain, with the rest looked up from reference TRBV9 and TRBJ2-2, is DSGVTQTPKHLITATGQRVTLRCSPRSGDLSVYWYQQSLDQGLQFLIQYYNGEERAKGNILERFSAQQFPDLHSELNLSSLELGDSALYFCASSVSVARPLNTGELFFGEGSRLTVL.

The chain employs TRBV29-1 and TRBJ2-1; the D is unclear. The CDR3 is 13 residues long. V gave up 5 bases and J gave up 0 bases, with 8 bases separating them. The germline gives CDR1 SQVTM, CDR2 ANQGSEA. CDR3 sequence: CSVSRSSYNEQFF. The DNA of the CDR3 is TGCAGCGTTTCACGGTCCTCCTACAATGAGCAGTTCTTC.

This clone was counted once. The chain uses TRBV19 and TRBJ2-7, with a weak D call TRBD1 (6 bases). Germline values: CDR1 LNHDA, CDR2 SQIVND (reference sequence). This CDR3 is 15 amino acids long. Trimming shortened V by 8 bases and J by 2 bases, and 19 bases separated the two germline ends. Here the CDR3 DNA reads TGTGCCAGTTCGTGGGGGACAAAAATCACCTACGAGCAGTACTTC. Its translation is CASSWGTKITYEQYF.